A single TCR beta chain is shown here with its context. Its cognate antigen is unknown. Regarding time point: cycle 4 day 1 (C4D1), after six to seven weeks of nivolumab. Every patient experienced relapse after autologous stem cell transplantation, and brentuximab vedotin exposure varied. Best responses were complete response, partial response or progressive disease. The sample comes from a study of PD-1 blockade in classical Hodgkin lymphoma. TCRdb's table, derived via immunoSEQ multiplex PCR, lists solely in-frame clones and lacks some. This sample has 20,000 to 25,000 clones; more than 70% occur once, and the top ten carry about 19%. Trimming stripped 6 bases from V and 4 bases from J, with 6 bases between. Looked up from germline, CDR1 is SGHAT and CDR2 is FQNNGV. This CDR3 region has 12 residues. General study findings and limits: Whatever underlies the repertoire differences (possibly disease activity or prior therapy) remains undefined. Reported baseline diversity: healthy donors highest, relapsed/refractory patients lowest.

The chain recombines TRBV11-2 with TRBJ2-2; no reliable D call. The origin of this receptor is a human donor with classical Hodgkin lymphoma. The sample in question was peripheral blood mononuclear cells (PBMCs), obtained before the fourth cycle of nivolumab. CDR3: CASRRFTGELFF. The CDR3 DNA reads TGTGCCAGCAGACGATTCACCGGGGAGCTGTTTTTT.